Sequencing of this T cell receptor (beta chain) was carried out in a study of identifying expanded T cells in peripheral blood. On this clone: Its antigen is undetermined.

Overall study findings and caveats: Differentially abundant clones: about 1.3 between replicates, about 16 at roughly 2 weeks, approximately 18 at four. Clone count variance between approximately two-week samples rose with total template count.

This CDR3 has 15 amino acids. Unmatched junction bases numbered 6, after V lost 4 bases and J lost 3 bases. The germline V gene encodes CDR1 SGHNT and CDR2 YYREEE (reference sequence). Collection occurred without any documented infections or immune events in donors. Here immunoSEQ multiplex PCR was the method, and the copy in TCRdb shows in-frame clones only, minus some. Of some 78,000 clones in the sample, 65% to 85% were seen once. Sequencing was carried out using blood. This sequence joins TRBV5-4 and TRBJ2-7; 11 positions match TRBD2. This clonotype originated in a person aged 18 to 70 in good health. CDR3 sequence: CASSRPGTSGYEQYF. The CDR3 nucleotides are TGTGCCAGCAGCCGGCCCGGGACTAGCGGCTACGAGCAGTACTTC.